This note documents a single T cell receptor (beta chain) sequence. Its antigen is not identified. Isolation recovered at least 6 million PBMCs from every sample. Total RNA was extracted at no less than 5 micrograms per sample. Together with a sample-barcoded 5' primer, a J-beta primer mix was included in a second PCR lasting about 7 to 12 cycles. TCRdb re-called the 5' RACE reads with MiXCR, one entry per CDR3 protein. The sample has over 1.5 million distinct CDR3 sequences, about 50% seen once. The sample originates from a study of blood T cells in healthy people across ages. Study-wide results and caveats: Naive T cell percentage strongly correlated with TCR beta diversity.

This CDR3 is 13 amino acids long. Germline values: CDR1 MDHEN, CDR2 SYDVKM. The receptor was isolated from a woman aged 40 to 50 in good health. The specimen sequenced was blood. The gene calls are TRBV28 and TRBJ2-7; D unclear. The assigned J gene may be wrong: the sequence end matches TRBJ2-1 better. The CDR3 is CASSQWALNEQFF. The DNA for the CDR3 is TGTGCCAGCAGCCAATGGGCTCTAAATGAGCAGTTCTTC.